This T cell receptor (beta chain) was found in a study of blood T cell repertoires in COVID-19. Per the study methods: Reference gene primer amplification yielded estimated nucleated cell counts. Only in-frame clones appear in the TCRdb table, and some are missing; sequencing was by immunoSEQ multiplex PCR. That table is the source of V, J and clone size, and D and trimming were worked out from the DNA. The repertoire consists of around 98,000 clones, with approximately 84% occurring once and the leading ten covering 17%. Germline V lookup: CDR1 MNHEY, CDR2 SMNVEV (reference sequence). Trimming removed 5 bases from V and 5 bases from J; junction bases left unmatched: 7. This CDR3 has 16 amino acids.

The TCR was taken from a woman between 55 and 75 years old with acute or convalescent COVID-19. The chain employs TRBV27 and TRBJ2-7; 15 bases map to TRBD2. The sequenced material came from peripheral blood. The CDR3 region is CASSQRTSGGAHEQYF. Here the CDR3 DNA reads TGTGCCAGCAGTCAACGGACTAGCGGGGGGGCCCACGAGCAGTACTTC.